A selection of T cell receptor beta chains follows, all from one sample in a study of T cells after yellow fever vaccination. TCRdb ran MiXCR on the 5' RACE reads and lists one entry per CDR3 protein. The sample holds about 340,000 distinct CDR3 sequences, 12% seen once. Source: CD4+ T cells sorted from PBMCs, taken 15 days after the yellow fever booster vaccination. Receptors originate from a man aged 18 to 30 who received the YFV17D yellow fever vaccine. The conserved cysteine and the conserved F or W are not part of the CDR3 here. A D gene is named only where the DNA matches it firmly.

>TRBV5-1|.
ASKDSGTEAF
>TRBV15|TRBD2
ATSNVVGGGPATDTQY
>TRBV5-1|.
ASSLDAVGSPLH
>TRBV15|TRBD2
ATSKRLAGNRADTQY
>TRBV7-2|TRBD2
ASSLTTSLYNEQF
>TRBV29-1|.
SVEDPLSKVRETQY
>TRBV6-2/TRBV6-3|TRBD1
ASSLPGTGGQPQH
>TRBV7-2|.
ASSLDDIQPQH
>TRBV6-2/TRBV6-3|TRBD2
ASSGPESSGGMQF
>TRBV20-1|.
SATGQIYGYT
>TRBV18|.
ASSPLGGAASNQPQH
>TRBV5-1|TRBD1
ASSGGQGVAGELF
>TRBV30|.
AWRGIYYNEQF
>TRBV27|TRBD1
ASSLAGGHRSPLH
>TRBV28|.
ASSPPGSSGNTIY
>TRBV6-6|.
ASSFRSGNQPQH
>TRBV4-2|.
ASSQEGAGTVQPQH
>TRBV2|TRBD1
ASREGRTGTFQAF
>TRBV30|.
AWLQPGQDSGNTIY
>TRBV6-2/TRBV6-3|TRBD1
ASSLLGTGGTQPQH
>TRBV7-2|.
ASSAAGGVSLRPQH
>TRBV12-3/TRBV12-4|.
ASSPHGASNTEAF
>TRBV20-1|.
SARAGVSLNQPQH
>TRBV4-3|.
ASSQDRRQPQH
>TRBV9|.
ASSAASYNEQF
>TRBV21-1|.
ASSKIPGGYRCDQPQH
>TRBV4-3|.
ASSQHRESDTQY
>TRBV20-1|.
SARDLDGPPLH
>TRBV7-9|.
ASSLGQGIEETQY
>TRBV5-1|.
ASSLQQGVYEQY
>TRBV19|TRBD1
ASRRQGGIRYT
>TRBV9|.
ASSVAARGTNEKLF
>TRBV20-1|TRBD1
SAPDRASGNTIY
>TRBV5-4|TRBD1
ASSLVHRGDTEAF
>TRBV24-1|.
ATSDNGPPAGAF
>TRBV7-2|.
ASSFRRENTEAF
>TRBV5-1|.
ASSSGTVGGPQH
>TRBV29-1|.
SVAGSTSQWETQY
>TRBV15|.
ATSRDTSRGAGSSQPQH
>TRBV7-2|TRBD2
ASSFHPRASGGRETQY
>TRBV9|TRBD1
ASSVRDRESYNEQF
>TRBV10-3|.
AISATSFPPGELF
>TRBV7-2|.
ASSSSSRNIQY
>TRBV7-2|.
ASSPFAGRNTGELF
>TRBV7-9|.
ASSFRTGELF
>TRBV6-1|TRBD1
ASSTRQGSYGYT
>TRBV27|TRBD2
ASSLSPRGAFQEQF
>TRBV12-3/TRBV12-4|.
ASSRRAVNEQF
>TRBV4-1|.
ASSQDIGRMANYGYT